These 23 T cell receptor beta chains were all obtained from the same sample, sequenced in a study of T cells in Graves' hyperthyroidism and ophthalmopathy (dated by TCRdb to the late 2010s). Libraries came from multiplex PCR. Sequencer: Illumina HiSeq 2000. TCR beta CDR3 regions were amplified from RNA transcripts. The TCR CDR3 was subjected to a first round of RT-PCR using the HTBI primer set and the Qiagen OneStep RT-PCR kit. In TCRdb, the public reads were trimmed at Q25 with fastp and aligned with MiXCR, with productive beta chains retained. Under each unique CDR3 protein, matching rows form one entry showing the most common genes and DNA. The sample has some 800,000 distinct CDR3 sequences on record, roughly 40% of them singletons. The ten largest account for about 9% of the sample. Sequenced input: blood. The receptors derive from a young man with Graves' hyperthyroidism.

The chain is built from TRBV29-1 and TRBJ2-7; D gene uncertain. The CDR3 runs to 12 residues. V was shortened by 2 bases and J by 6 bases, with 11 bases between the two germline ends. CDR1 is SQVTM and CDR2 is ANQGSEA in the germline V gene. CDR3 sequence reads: CSVERVGSEQYF. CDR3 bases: TGCAGCGTTGAACGGGTGGGCAGCGAGCAGTACTTC.

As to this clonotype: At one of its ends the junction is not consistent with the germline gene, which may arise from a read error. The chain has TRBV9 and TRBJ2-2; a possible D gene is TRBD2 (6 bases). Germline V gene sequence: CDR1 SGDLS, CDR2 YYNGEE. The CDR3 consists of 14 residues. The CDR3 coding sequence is TGTGCCAGCAGGAAGGGCCTGGAGGAAGGAGGGCTGGTTTTT. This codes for CASRKGLEEGGLVF.

The CDR3 spells CASSQDPAGANVLTF. The CDR3 nucleotides read TGTGCCAGCAGCCAAGATCCGGCTGGGGCCAACGTCCTGACTTTC. This chain links TRBV9 with TRBJ2-6; D unresolved. There are 15 residues in the CDR3. V lost 4 bases to trimming and J lost 2 bases, with 10 bases between them. CDR1 and CDR2 from the germline V gene are SGDLS and YYNGEE.

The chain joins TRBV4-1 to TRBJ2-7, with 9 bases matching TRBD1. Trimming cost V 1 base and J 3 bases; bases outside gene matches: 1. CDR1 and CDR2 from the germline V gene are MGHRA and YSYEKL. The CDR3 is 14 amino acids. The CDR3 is CASSQGQGDYEQYF. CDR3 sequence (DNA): TGCGCCAGCAGCCAAGGACAGGGGGACTACGAGCAGTACTTC.

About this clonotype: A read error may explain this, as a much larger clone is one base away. CDR3 coding DNA: TGTGCCAGCAGCCCGATAAGCACAGGGACCCAGTACTTC. It is translated as CASSPISTGTQYF. This rearrangement joins TRBV7-3 to TRBJ2-5; a weak D match, TRBD1 (5 bases). V was trimmed by 5 bases and J by 7 bases, leaving 14 bases between them. Germline V gene data show CDR1 as SGHTA and CDR2 as FQGTGA. This CDR3 is built from 13 residues.

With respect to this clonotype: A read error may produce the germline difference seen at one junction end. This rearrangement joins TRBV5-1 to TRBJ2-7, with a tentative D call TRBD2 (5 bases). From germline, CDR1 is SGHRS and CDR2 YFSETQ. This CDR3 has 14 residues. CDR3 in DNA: TGCGCCGGCAGCTTGGAAGCGGTAAACTACGAGCAGTACTTC. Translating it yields CAGSLEAVNYEQYF.

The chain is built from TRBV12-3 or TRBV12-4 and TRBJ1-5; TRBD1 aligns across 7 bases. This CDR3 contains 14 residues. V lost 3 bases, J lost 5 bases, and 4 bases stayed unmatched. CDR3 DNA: TGTGCCAGCAGTTTGGGACAGTCTTATCAGCCCCAGCATTTT. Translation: CASSLGQSYQPQHF.

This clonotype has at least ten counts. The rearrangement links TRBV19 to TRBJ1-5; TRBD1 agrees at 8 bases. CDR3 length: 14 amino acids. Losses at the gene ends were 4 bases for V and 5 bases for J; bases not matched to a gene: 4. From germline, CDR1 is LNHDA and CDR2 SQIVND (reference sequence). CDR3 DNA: TGTGCCAGTAGTACGAACAGGGGGGATCAGCCCCAGCATTTT. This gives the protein CASSTNRGDQPQHF.

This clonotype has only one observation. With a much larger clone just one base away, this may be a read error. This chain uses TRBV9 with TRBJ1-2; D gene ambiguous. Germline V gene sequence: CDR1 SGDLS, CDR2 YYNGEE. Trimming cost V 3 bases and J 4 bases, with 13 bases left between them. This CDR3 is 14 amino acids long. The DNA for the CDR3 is TGTGCCAGCAGCGGGCTGGGAAATTGCTATGGCTACACCTTC. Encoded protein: CASSGLGNCYGYTF.

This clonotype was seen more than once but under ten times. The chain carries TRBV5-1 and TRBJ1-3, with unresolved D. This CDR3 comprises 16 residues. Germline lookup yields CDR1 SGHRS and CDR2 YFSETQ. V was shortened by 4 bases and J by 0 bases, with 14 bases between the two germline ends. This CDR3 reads CASSIRQRSSGNTIYF. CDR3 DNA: TGCGCCAGCAGCATCCGACAAAGGAGCTCTGGAAACACCATATATTTT.

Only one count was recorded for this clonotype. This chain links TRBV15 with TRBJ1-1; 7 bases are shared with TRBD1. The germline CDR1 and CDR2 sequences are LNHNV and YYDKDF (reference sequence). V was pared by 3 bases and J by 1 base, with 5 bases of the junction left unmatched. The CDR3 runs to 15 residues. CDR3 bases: TGTGCCACCAGCAGCCCCGGGACAGCGAACACTGAAGCTTTCTTT. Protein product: CATSSPGTANTEAFF.

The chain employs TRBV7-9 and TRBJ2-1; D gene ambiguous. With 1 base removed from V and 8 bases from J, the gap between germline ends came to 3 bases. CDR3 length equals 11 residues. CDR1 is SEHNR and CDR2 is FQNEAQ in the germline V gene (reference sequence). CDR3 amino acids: CASSLGDEQFF. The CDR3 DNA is TGTGCCAGCAGCTTAGGCGATGAGCAGTTCTTC.

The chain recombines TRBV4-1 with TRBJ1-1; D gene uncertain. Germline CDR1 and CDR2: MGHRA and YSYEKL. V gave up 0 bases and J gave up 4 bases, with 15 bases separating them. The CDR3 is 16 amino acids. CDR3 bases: TGCGCCAGCAGCCAAGATGTCGCTCGGGGAACCACTGAAGCTTTCTTT. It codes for CASSQDVARGTTEAFF.

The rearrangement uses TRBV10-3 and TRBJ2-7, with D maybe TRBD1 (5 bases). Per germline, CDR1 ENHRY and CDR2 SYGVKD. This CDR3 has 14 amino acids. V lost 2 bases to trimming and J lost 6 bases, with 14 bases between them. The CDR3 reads CAISEPDSLIEQYF. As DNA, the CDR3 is TGTGCCATCAGTGAGCCCGACAGCCTGATCGAGCAGTACTTC.

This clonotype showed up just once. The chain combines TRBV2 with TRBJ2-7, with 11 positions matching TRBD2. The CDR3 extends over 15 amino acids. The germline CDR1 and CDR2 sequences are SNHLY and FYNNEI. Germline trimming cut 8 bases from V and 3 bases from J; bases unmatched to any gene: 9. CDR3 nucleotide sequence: TGTGCCAGCGGGGGACTAGCGGACAGGGTCTACGAGCAGTACTTC. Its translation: CASGGLADRVYEQYF.

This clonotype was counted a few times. CDR3 coding DNA: TGTGCCAGCAGCCAAGGGCCGGACAGGGGTCAAAAACTGTTTTTT. Translating gives CASSQGPDRGQKLFF. The chain is built from TRBV5-6 and TRBJ1-4, with 9 bases fitting TRBD1. The CDR3 is 15 amino acids. V gave up 4 bases and J gave up 9 bases; unmatched junction bases: 10. Germline-derived CDR1 and CDR2 are SGHDT and YYEEEE.

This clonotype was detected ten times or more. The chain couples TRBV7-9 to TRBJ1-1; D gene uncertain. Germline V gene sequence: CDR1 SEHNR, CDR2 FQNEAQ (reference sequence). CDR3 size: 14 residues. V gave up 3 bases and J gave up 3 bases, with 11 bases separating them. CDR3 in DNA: TGTGCCAGCAGCTTGAGGGCACGGGACACTGAAGCTTTCTTT. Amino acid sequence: CASSLRARDTEAFF.

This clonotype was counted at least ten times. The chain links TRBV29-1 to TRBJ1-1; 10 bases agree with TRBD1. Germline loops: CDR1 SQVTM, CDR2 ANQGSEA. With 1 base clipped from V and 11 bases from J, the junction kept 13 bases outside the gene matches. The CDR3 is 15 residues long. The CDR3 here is CSVEGARQGARGAFF. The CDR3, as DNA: TGCAGCGTTGAAGGTGCGCGACAGGGGGCGCGAGGGGCTTTCTTT.

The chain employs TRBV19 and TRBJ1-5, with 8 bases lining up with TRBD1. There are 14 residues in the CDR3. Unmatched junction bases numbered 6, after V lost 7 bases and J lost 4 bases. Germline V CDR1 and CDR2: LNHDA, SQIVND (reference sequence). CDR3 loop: CASIDRGPNQPQHF. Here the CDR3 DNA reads TGTGCCAGTATTGACAGGGGACCTAATCAGCCCCAGCATTTT.

As DNA, the CDR3 is TGTGCCAGCAGTTACTCGGAGGCGAACACTGAAGCTTTCTTT. The encoded protein is CASSYSEANTEAFF. This chain joins TRBV6-5 and TRBJ1-1; D gene unclear. V was trimmed by 0 bases and J by 1 base, leaving 6 bases between them. The CDR3 loop spans 14 amino acids. Germline loops: CDR1 MNHEY, CDR2 SVGAGI.

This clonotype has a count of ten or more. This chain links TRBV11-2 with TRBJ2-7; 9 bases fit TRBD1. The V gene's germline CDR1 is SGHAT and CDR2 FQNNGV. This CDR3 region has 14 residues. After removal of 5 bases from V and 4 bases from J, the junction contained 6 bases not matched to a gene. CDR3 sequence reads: CASSKGQGRYEQYF. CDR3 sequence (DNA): TGTGCCAGCAGCAAAGGACAGGGGAGGTACGAGCAGTACTTC.

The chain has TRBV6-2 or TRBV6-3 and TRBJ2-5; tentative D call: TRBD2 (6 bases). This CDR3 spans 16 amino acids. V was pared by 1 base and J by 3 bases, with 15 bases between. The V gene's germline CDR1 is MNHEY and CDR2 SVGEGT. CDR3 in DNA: TGTGCCAGCAGTTACTTTGCCCGGGGGAGTAAAGAGACCCAGTACTTC. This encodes CASSYFARGSKETQYF.

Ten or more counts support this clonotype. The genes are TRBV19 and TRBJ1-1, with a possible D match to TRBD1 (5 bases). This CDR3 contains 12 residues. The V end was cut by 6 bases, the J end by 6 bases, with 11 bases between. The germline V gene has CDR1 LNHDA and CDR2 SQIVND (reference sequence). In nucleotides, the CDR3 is TGTGCCAGTAGCACAGGATTCTCTGAAGCTTTCTTT. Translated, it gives CASSTGFSEAFF.